This T cell receptor (beta chain) was recorded in a study of PD-1 blockade in mismatch repair-deficient tumors. Deletions cut 1 base from V and 0 bases from J, with 13 bases between. The CDR3 spans 17 residues. Germline V CDR1 and CDR2: SGHTA, FQGNSA. Every patient had mismatch repair deficiency by PCR or immunohistochemistry. Measured with immunoSEQ multiplex PCR; TCRdb has only the in-frame clones, and not every one. The sample lists over 100,000 clones, more than 60% occurring once. Material: peripheral blood, obtained approximately 64 weeks after starting pembrolizumab. The V and J genes are TRBV7-2 and TRBJ1-3; possible D gene TRBD1, 5 bases. The TCR originated in an adult with mismatch repair-deficient cancer. The chain's CDR3 is CASSLVDTRYSGNTIYF. The DNA for the CDR3 is TGTGCCAGCAGCTTAGTGGACACTCGATACTCTGGAAACACCATATATTTT.